These 22 T cell receptor beta chains were sequenced from one sample in a study of blood T cell repertoires in COVID-19. Using immunoSEQ multiplex PCR, the repertoire was profiled, and TCRdb retains in-frame clones only, with some absent. The table shows 200,000 to 250,000 clones, with more than 75% occurring only once. Source material: PBMCs or T cells enriched from blood (not recorded which). All receptors derive from a woman aged 45-65 years who had recovered from COVID-19.

The chain is built from TRBV7-6 and TRBJ2-3; TRBD2 matches at 10 bases. Germline V gene lookup returns CDR1 SGHVS and CDR2 FNYEAQ. This CDR3 is built from 16 residues. J gave up 5 bases and V 5 bases, and 10 bases lay outside the gene matches. The CDR3: CASSLDIAGGRDTQYF. In nucleotides, the CDR3 is TGTGCCAGCAGCCTTGATATAGCGGGGGGCAGAGATACGCAGTATTTT.

The chain employs TRBV6-5 and TRBJ2-5; D is possibly TRBD1 (5 bases). This CDR3 contains 11 residues. The V and J ends lost 10 bases and 2 bases respectively, with 8 bases between them. Per germline, CDR1 MNHEY and CDR2 SVGAGI. CDR3 sequence: CATTGQETQYF. CDR3 coding DNA: TGTGCCACCACAGGACAAGAGACCCAGTACTTC.

This rearrangement joins TRBV28 to TRBJ1-5; D is possibly TRBD1 (5 bases). Germline V gene data show CDR1 as MDHEN and CDR2 as SYDVKM. The CDR3 extends over 14 amino acids. Trimming removed 6 bases from V and 3 bases from J, with 12 bases in between. The CDR3 DNA follows: TGTGCCAGCAGCCAAGGGGCACCCAATCAGCCCCAGCATTTT. Encoded protein: CASSQGAPNQPQHF.

The V and J genes are TRBV6-5 and TRBJ1-2; 11 bases are shared with TRBD1. With 2 bases clipped from V and 7 bases from J, the junction kept 3 bases outside the gene matches. CDR3 length: 14 residues. In germline, CDR1 is MNHEY, CDR2 SVGAGI. In DNA, the CDR3 is TGTGCCAGCAGTTACAGGGGACAGGGGGGTGGCTACACCTTC. As protein: CASSYRGQGGGYTF.

The CDR3 nucleotides are TGTGCCTGGAGTGGGGGTGGAGGGACAGATACGCAGTATTTT. Translated, it gives CAWSGGGGTDTQYF. V and J are TRBV30 and TRBJ2-3; TRBD2 is a possible D gene (6 bases). Looked up from germline, CDR1 is GTSNPN and CDR2 is SVGIG (reference sequence). V shed 1 base and J shed 3 bases, with 11 bases lying between them. This CDR3 is built from 14 residues.

The chain employs TRBV27 and TRBJ1-6; possible D gene TRBD1, 5 bases. Germline V gives CDR1 MNHEY, CDR2 SMNVEV (reference sequence). The V end was cut by 2 bases, the J end by 10 bases, with 18 bases between. The length of the CDR3 is 16 residues. CDR3 sequence (DNA): TGTGCCAGCAGTTTACGCCCGGGGGGGATTTGGTCACCCCTCCACTTT. Translation: CASSLRPGGIWSPLHF.

This clone was detected a few times. V and J are TRBV3-1 (or the pseudogene TRBV3-2) and TRBJ1-2; D call uncertain. Germline assignment: CDR1 LGHDT and CDR2 YNNKEL (reference sequence). This CDR3 region has 10 residues. V was cut by 11 bases and J by 5 bases, with 9 bases left in between. The CDR3 nucleotides are TGTGCCGGCGCGGAGTATGGCTACACCTTC. This translates into CAGAEYGYTF.

The CDR3 is CATSRPDMEQYF. The CDR3 DNA is TGTGCCACCAGCAGACCCGACATGGAGCAGTACTTC. The chain links TRBV15 to TRBJ2-7; D not resolved. The CDR3 is 12 amino acids. Germline loops: CDR1 LNHNV, CDR2 YYDKDF (reference sequence). The germline V and J ends were trimmed by 2 bases and 7 bases, with 9 bases remaining between them.

About this clone itself: Additional DNA sequences in this sample encode the identical CDR3. The chain carries TRBV19 and TRBJ1-1; maybe TRBD1 (5 bases). CDR1 LNHDA and CDR2 SQIVND come from the germline V gene (reference sequence). The CDR3 is made up of 13 amino acids. V was trimmed by 2 bases and J by 4 bases, leaving 8 bases between them. The CDR3: CASSITGSTEAFF. Written as DNA, the CDR3 is TGTGCCAGTAGTATAACAGGTTCCACTGAAGCTTTCTTT.

The chain combines TRBV6-5 with TRBJ1-5; TRBD1 matches 7 bases. The V segment lost 8 bases and the J segment 5 bases; nucleotides outside the gene matches: 3. The length of the CDR3 is 12 residues. Germline V gives CDR1 MNHEY, CDR2 SVGAGI. CDR3 DNA sequence: TGTGCCAGCGTACAGGGGTATCAGCCCCAGCATTTT. This encodes CASVQGYQPQHF.

The chain is built from TRBV6-5 and TRBJ2-1; weak D call: TRBD1 (5 bases). The CDR3 is 14 amino acids. V lost 7 bases and J 5 bases, leaving 15 bases between the germline ends. Germline V CDR1 and CDR2: MNHEY, SVGAGI. The CDR3 is CASTERGLNNEQFF. As DNA, the CDR3 is TGTGCCAGCACCGAAAGGGGTCTAAACAATGAGCAGTTCTTC.

This clone was counted a few times. J is TRBJ1-6 and V is TRBV2; D gene uncertain. Germline loops: CDR1 SNHLY, CDR2 FYNNEI. The CDR3 runs to 15 residues. The ends were cut back, 8 bases at V and 9 bases at J, with 20 bases in the middle. The CDR3 here is CASAPRGGGSSPLHF. The CDR3 DNA sequence: TGTGCCAGCGCCCCGCGGGGAGGTGGGAGTTCACCCCTCCACTTT. The variable domain in full, with the rest retrieved from reference TRBV2 and TRBJ1-6, is EPEVTQTPSHQVTQMGQEVILRCVPISNHLYFYWYRQILGQKVEFLVSFYNNEISEKSEIFDDQFSVERPDGSNFTLKIRSTKLEDSAMYFCASAPRGGGSSPLHFGNGTRLTVT.

This chain connects TRBV5-6 to TRBJ2-5; a weak D match, TRBD2 (5 bases). Germline CDR1 reads SGHDT; CDR2 reads YYEEEE. Trimming took 0 bases from V and 8 from J, leaving 17 bases between them. The CDR3 length is 15 residues. In nucleotides, the CDR3 is TGTGCCAGCAGCTTGGATGGCAGGAGATCGGGAACCCAGTACTTC. It encodes CASSLDGRRSGTQYF. Together with reference TRBV5-6 and TRBJ2-5, the CDR3 gives the full variable domain: DAGVTQSPTHLIKTRGQQVTLRCSPKSGHDTVSWYQQALGQGPQFIFQYYEEEERQRGNFPDRFSGHQFPNYSSELNVNALLLGDSALYLCASSLDGRRSGTQYFGPGTRLLVL.

This clone was found once. This chain joins TRBV19 and TRBJ2-6; D is perhaps TRBD1 (6 bases). Per the germline V gene, CDR1 is LNHDA and CDR2 is SQIVND (reference sequence). The CDR3 spans 17 residues. Trimming removed 2 bases at V and 1 base at J, with 12 bases between. The CDR3 DNA reads as TGTGCCAGTAGTATAAATGTCAGGGGATCTGGGGCCAACGTCCTGACTTTC. Translated: CASSINVRGSGANVLTF.

The chain employs TRBV7-2 and TRBJ2-1; 14 bases map to TRBD2. V was clipped by 0 bases and J by 7 bases; unmatched bases: 8. CDR3 length: 18 residues. Germline CDR1 reads SGHTA; CDR2 reads FQGNSA. The CDR3 loop is CASSLAPLTSGGANEQFF. The CDR3 bases are TGTGCCAGCAGCTTAGCCCCCCTGACTAGCGGGGGGGCGAATGAGCAGTTCTTC.

V is TRBV28 and J is TRBJ2-7; the match to TRBD1 covers 9 bases. The V gene end was trimmed by 1 base and the J gene end by 4 bases; junction bases not matched to a gene: 11. Germline V gene data show CDR1 as MDHEN and CDR2 as SYDVKM. The CDR3 runs 17 residues. CDR3 residues: CASSLYSIGTGIYEQYF. As DNA, the CDR3 is TGTGCCAGCAGTTTATATAGTATCGGGACAGGGATATACGAGCAGTACTTC.

This chain uses TRBV5-1 with TRBJ2-3, with 10 positions matching TRBD2. Germline V gene sequence: CDR1 SGHRS, CDR2 YFSETQ. The CDR3 is 16 residues long. Germline trimming cut 0 bases from V and 6 bases from J; bases unmatched to any gene: 7. In DNA, the CDR3 is TGCGCCAGCAGCTTGGGTAGCAGCGGGAGGGCCGATACGCAGTATTTT. Protein product: CASSLGSSGRADTQYF.

The chain has TRBV19 and TRBJ1-4; D ambiguous. The germline gives CDR1 LNHDA, CDR2 SQIVND (reference sequence). The CDR3 is 14 amino acids. V lost 6 bases, J lost 0 bases, and 8 bases lay in between. The CDR3 loop is CASSIYATNEKLFF. CDR3 nucleotides: TGTGCCAGTAGCATATATGCAACTAATGAAAAACTGTTTTTT. The variable domain in full, with the rest retrieved from reference TRBV19 and TRBJ1-4, is DGGITQSPKYLFRKEGQNVTLSCEQNLNHDAMYWYRQDPGQGLRLIYYSQIVNDFQKGDIAEGYSVSREKKESFPLTVTSAQKNPTAFYLCASSIYATNEKLFFGSGTQLSVL.

Turning to this clone: Germline is not matched at one junction end, which may reflect a read error. The CDR3 sequence is CAGRQDGNTGELFF. The CDR3 nucleotides are TGTGCCGGCAGACAGGACGGTAACACCGGGGAGCTGTTTTTT. This chain uses TRBV7-8 with TRBJ2-2, with a possible D match to TRBD1 (6 bases). The CDR3 is 14 amino acids. CDR1 SGHVS and CDR2 FQNEAQ come from the germline V gene.

The chain combines TRBV30 with TRBJ2-5, with TRBD1 matching over 7 bases. CDR3 size: 15 residues. The V and J ends lost 2 bases and 5 bases, in that order; junction bases with no gene match: 11. Looked up from germline, CDR1 is GTSNPN and CDR2 is SVGIG (reference sequence). CDR3 DNA sequence: TGTGCCTGGAGTCATACAGGGGATGTACGGGAGACCCAGTACTTC. This gives the protein CAWSHTGDVRETQYF.

This rearrangement joins TRBV19 to TRBJ1-5, with a tentative D call TRBD1 (6 bases). This CDR3 spans 15 amino acids. The V gene's germline CDR1 is LNHDA and CDR2 SQIVND (reference sequence). V was clipped by 7 bases and J by 2 bases, with 15 bases between them. The CDR3: CASNDRDTRNQPQHF. The CDR3 DNA reads as TGTGCCAGTAACGACCGGGACACCCGCAATCAGCCCCAGCATTTT. Combining the CDR3 with reference TRBV19 and TRBJ1-5 gives the whole variable domain DGGITQSPKYLFRKEGQNVTLSCEQNLNHDAMYWYRQDPGQGLRLIYYSQIVNDFQKGDIAEGYSVSREKKESFPLTVTSAQKNPTAFYLCASNDRDTRNQPQHFGDGTRLSIL.

The genes are TRBV4-3 and TRBJ2-6, with a possible D match to TRBD2 (5 bases). There are 17 residues in the CDR3. The V and J ends lost 1 base and 0 bases respectively, with 10 bases between them. Germline CDR1 reads LGHNA; CDR2 reads YSLEER. DNA of the CDR3: TGCGCCAGCAGCCAAGGGGTCGGGGACTCTGGGGCCAACGTCCTGACTTTC. Its translation: CASSQGVGDSGANVLTF.